The rows below give T cell receptor beta chains drawn from one sample of a study of blood T cell repertoires in COVID-19. Sequencing was performed with immunoSEQ multiplex PCR; in TCRdb, only in-frame clones are kept and a portion is missing. The sample includes about 140,000 clones, around 84% seen only once; the top ten take around 8.4%. The specimen was peripheral blood. The receptors stem from a woman aged 55-70 years with acute or convalescent COVID-19. The CDR3 runs from the conserved cysteine through the conserved F or W. Fields, in order: CDR3 length, D gene, J gene, V gene, clone size, CDR3 DNA, CDR3 protein. The D gene is left open where the match is weak. Clone sizes are given selectively: once, few, many, or a class where the clone is expanded.

15 | . | TRBJ2-1 | TRBV11-3 | . | TGTGCCAGCAGCTCCCTCCGAGGGGGGGCTATTGAGCAGTTCTTC | CASSSLRGGAIEQFF
13 | . | TRBJ1-1 | TRBV6-6 | . | TGTGCCAGCAGTTACTCGACGAGATTCGGGGCTTTCTTT | CASSYSTRFGAFF
16 | . | TRBJ2-7 | TRBV3-1/TRBV3-2 | many | TGTGCCAGCAGCCAGCCTCCTAGACCCTACTCCTACGAGCAGTACTTC | CASSQPPRPYSYEQYF
15 | . | TRBJ2-2 | TRBV11-3 | . | TGTGCCAGCAGCTTAAACAGGCAGAACACCGGGGAGCTGTTTTTT | CASSLNRQNTGELFF
14 | . | TRBJ1-1 | TRBV11-2 | few | TGTGCCAGCAGCCGATTCCCGGGAGACACTGAAGCTTTCTTT | CASSRFPGDTEAFF
13 | TRBD1 | TRBJ1-2 | TRBV6-5 | . | TGTGCCAGCAGTTCGGGACAGGGCTATGGCTACACCTTC | CASSSGQGYGYTF
13 | . | TRBJ1-2 | TRBV30 | . | TGTGCCTGGACGGGGGGCAGGGTCTATGGCTACACCTTC | CAWTGGRVYGYTF
13 | TRBD1 | TRBJ2-5 | TRBV2 | . | TGTGCCAGCATAGGGGGCTCGAGGGAGACCCAGTACTTC | CASIGGSRETQYF
14 | TRBD2 | TRBJ2-2 | TRBV9 | . | TGTGCCAGCAGCCCTAGCGGGGGTTTAGGGGAGCTGTTTTTT | CASSPSGGLGELFF
16 | . | TRBJ2-2 | TRBV7-3 | . | TGTGCCAGCAGCTTAACGGTGGCCGCGAACACCGGGGAGCTGTTTTTT | CASSLTVAANTGELFF
16 | TRBD1 | TRBJ1-5 | TRBV28 | once | TGTGCCAGCAGTATGCTCGGGACAGGGGAAAGTCAGCCCCAGCATTTT | CASSMLGTGESQPQHF
15 | TRBD2 | TRBJ2-3 | TRBV5-1 | . | TGCGCCAGCAGCTTGGCCGGGGGGGCCACAGATACGCAGTATTTT | CASSLAGGATDTQYF
15 | TRBD1 | TRBJ1-1 | TRBV15 | once | TGTGCCACCAGCAGAGATGGGACAGGGCACACTGAAGCTTTCTTT | CATSRDGTGHTEAFF
16 | TRBD1 | TRBJ1-2 | TRBV15 | few | TGTGCCACCAGCAGAGGAGGGGGACAGGGAGGCTATGGCTACACCTTC | CATSRGGGQGGYGYTF
14 | . | TRBJ2-7 | TRBV6-5 | . | TGTGCCATCATAGACAGGTTGTTCCTCTACGAGCAGTACTTC | CAIIDRLFLYEQYF
15 | TRBD1 | TRBJ1-1 | TRBV10-3 | once | TGTGCCATCAGGGACGGGACAGGGGTTCGGGCTGAAGCTTTCTTT | CAIRDGTGVRAEAFF
13 | . | TRBJ2-1 | TRBV12-3/TRBV12-4 | . | TGTGCCAGCAGCGGGTCCAGGGGGGATGAGCAGTTCTTC | CASSGSRGDEQFF
17 | . | TRBJ1-1 | TRBV19 | . | TGTGCCAGTAGTCGGATCGTAGGGGGAAATTCGAACACTGAAGCTTTCTTT | CASSRIVGGNSNTEAFF
18 | TRBD1 | TRBJ2-5 | TRBV4-3 | . | TGCGCCAGCAGTCAAGACAATATCCGGGACAGGGGGCTAGAGACCCAGTACTTC | CASSQDNIRDRGLETQYF
13 | . | TRBJ2-7 | TRBV11-3 | . | TGTGCCAGCAGGCGCACCTCTTCCTACGAGCAGTACTTC | CASRRTSSYEQYF
16 | TRBD1 | TRBJ1-1 | TRBV28 | . | TGTGCCAGCAGACTAAGGGGGCCCCAACGTGCCTTTGAAGCTTTCTTT | CASRLRGPQRAFEAFF
13 | TRBD1 | TRBJ1-6 | TRBV2 | once | TGTGCCACCCTGACAGGGCGGAATTCACCCCTCCACTTT | CATLTGRNSPLHF
19 | TRBD1 | TRBJ1-1 | TRBV6-2/TRBV6-3 | . | TGTGCCAGCAGCCACCAAGGATTCCGACAGGGGATTGGTAGGACTGAAGCTTTCTTT | CASSHQGFRQGIGRTEAFF
15 | TRBD2 | TRBJ2-3 | TRBV19 | . | TGTGCCAGCGCTCGGGTAGCGGGGGGACCAGCGACGCAGTATTTT | CASARVAGGPATQYF
13 | TRBD1 | TRBJ2-5 | TRBV5-1 | once | TGCGCCAGCCGACCGGGACAGGGCGAGACCCAGTACTTC | CASRPGQGETQYF
15 | . | TRBJ2-3 | TRBV9 | . | TGTGCCAGCAGCGTCCTAGCTGCTAGCACAGATACGCAGTATTTT | CASSVLAASTDTQYF
16 | . | TRBJ1-6 | TRBV30 | . | TGTGCCTGGGTGCCGCACAGGAGAACTTTTAATTCACCCCTCCACTTT | CAWVPHRRTFNSPLHF
14 | . | TRBJ1-1 | TRBV4-2 | . | TGTGCCAGCAGCCAGGCCTTTATGAACACTGAAGCTTTCTTT | CASSQAFMNTEAFF
18 | . | TRBJ1-1 | TRBV18 | . | TGTGCCAGCTCAGAGCTTTGGGGCTCGACAGGTCGGGGCACTGAAGCTTTCTTT | CASSELWGSTGRGTEAFF
16 | . | TRBJ2-5 | TRBV11-3 | . | TGTGCCAGCAGCTTAGATTTGGGGGGGGGCTCATCGACCCAGTACTTC | CASSLDLGGGSSTQYF
13 | . | TRBJ1-4 | TRBV15 | . | TGTGCCACCACGGACAGTTTTAAAGGAAAACTGTTTTTT | CATTDSFKGKLFF
15 | TRBD2 | TRBJ2-5 | TRBV10-2 | once | TGCGCCAGCATCCTAGCGGGGGGTACTCAAGAGACCCAGTACTTC | CASILAGGTQETQYF
13 | . | TRBJ2-6 | TRBV6-5 | . | TGTGCCAGCACCCGAGGGGGGGCCAACGTCCTGACTTTC | CASTRGGANVLTF
16 | TRBD2 | TRBJ2-3 | TRBV3-1/TRBV3-2 | . | TGTGCCAGCAGCCGTCTAGCGGGGATCGAACTCGATACGCAGTATTTT | CASSRLAGIELDTQYF
15 | TRBD1 | TRBJ1-5 | TRBV5-6 | few | TGTGCCAGCAGCTCCGTTGACAGGGGCAATCAGCCCCAGCATTTT | CASSSVDRGNQPQHF
19 | . | TRBJ2-6 | TRBV5-6 | few | TGTGCCAGCAGCTTGGCGGTTCAACGGGATTACTCTGGGGCCAACGTCCTGACTTTC | CASSLAVQRDYSGANVLTF
11 | . | TRBJ2-7 | TRBV28 | . | TGTGCCAGCAGCTACAGGGACGAGCAGTACTTC | CASSYRDEQYF
14 | TRBD1 | TRBJ1-2 | TRBV30 | . | TGTGCCTGGAGCAGGGGGCTTAGGAACTATGGCTACACCTTC | CAWSRGLRNYGYTF
16 | TRBD2 | TRBJ2-3 | TRBV6-2/TRBV6-3 | . | TGTGCCAGCAGTTATTGGGTGACTAGCGGGGTGGATACGCAGTATTTT | CASSYWVTSGVDTQYF
14 | TRBD2 | TRBJ2-5 | TRBV19 | . | TGTGCCAGTAACGCCGGGGGGGCACGGGAGACCCAGTACTTC | CASNAGGARETQYF
15 | TRBD1 | TRBJ2-2 | TRBV5-4 | few | TGTGCCAGCAGCGCCCGACAGGGGCATACCGGGGAGCTGTTTTTT | CASSARQGHTGELFF